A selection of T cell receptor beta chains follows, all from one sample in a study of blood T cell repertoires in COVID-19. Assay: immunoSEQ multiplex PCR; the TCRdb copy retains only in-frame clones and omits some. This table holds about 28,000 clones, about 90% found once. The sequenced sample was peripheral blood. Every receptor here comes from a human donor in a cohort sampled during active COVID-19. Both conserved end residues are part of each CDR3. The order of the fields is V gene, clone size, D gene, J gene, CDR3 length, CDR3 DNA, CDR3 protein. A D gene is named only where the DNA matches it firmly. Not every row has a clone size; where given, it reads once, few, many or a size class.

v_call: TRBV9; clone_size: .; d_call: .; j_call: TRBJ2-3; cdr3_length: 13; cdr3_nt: TGTGCCAGCAGCTCCGGGGGCACAGATACGCAGTATTTT; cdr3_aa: CASSSGGTDTQYF
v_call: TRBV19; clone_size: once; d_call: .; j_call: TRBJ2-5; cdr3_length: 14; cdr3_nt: TGTGCCAGTAGTATGGTCGGGAGAGGGGAGACCCAGTACTTC; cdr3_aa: CASSMVGRGETQYF
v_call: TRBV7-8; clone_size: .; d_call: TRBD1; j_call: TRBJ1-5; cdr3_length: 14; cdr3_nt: TGTGCCAGCAGCTTAGCGGACAGGGGTCAGCCCCAGCATTTT; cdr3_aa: CASSLADRGQPQHF
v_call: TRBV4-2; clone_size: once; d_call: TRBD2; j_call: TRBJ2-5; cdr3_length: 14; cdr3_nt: TGTGCCAGCAGCCTAGCGGGGGAGCAAGAGACCCAGTACTTC; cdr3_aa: CASSLAGEQETQYF
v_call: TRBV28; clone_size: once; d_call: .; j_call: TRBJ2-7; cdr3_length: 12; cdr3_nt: TGTGCCAGCTACAGAGAAGCCTACGAGCAGTACTTC; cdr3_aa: CASYREAYEQYF
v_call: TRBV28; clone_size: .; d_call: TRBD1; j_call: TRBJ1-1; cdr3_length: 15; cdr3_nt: TGTGCCAGCAGTGGGGGACAGGGGCTGAACACTGAAGCTTTCTTT; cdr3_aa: CASSGGQGLNTEAFF
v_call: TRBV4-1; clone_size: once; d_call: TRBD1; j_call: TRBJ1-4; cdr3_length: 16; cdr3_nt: TGCGCCAGCAGCCAAACCGGGACAGGGACTAATGAAAAACTGTTTTTT; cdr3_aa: CASSQTGTGTNEKLFF
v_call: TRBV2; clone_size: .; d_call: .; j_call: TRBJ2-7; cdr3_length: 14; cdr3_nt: TGTGCCAGCCGCCCTCTGACCGGGGACTACGAGCAGTACTTC; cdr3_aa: CASRPLTGDYEQYF
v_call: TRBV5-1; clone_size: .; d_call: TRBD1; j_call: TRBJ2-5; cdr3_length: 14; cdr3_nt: TGCGCCAGCAGCTCCGGGACAGGACAAGAGACCCAGTACTTC; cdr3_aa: CASSSGTGQETQYF
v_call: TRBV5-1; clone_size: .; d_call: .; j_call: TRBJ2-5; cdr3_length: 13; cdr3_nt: TGCGCCAGCAGCAACCAGGAGCGGGAGACCCAGTACTTC; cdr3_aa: CASSNQERETQYF
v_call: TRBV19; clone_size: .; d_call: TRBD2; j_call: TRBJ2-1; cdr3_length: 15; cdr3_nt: TGTGCCAGTAGTATAGCCAGCGGGGGGAGAAATGAGCAGTTCTTC; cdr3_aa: CASSIASGGRNEQFF
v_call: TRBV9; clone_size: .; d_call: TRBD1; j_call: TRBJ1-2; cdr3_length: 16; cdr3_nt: TGTGCCAGCAGCGACTCACAGGGGAGTGCGTACTATGGCTACACCTTC; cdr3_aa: CASSDSQGSAYYGYTF
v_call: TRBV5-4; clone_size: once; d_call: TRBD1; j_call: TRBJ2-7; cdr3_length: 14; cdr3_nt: TGTGCCAGCAGTTCCGGGACAGAAAGCTACGAGCAGTACTTC; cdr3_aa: CASSSGTESYEQYF